This T cell receptor beta chain was retrieved from a study of blood T cell repertoires in COVID-19. Study-wide background: The samples span acute and convalescent COVID-19 from the United States, Italy and Spain. Nucleic acid was either cDNA or gDNA, and it came from T cells, B-cell-depleted T cells, or PBMCs.

J lost 0 bases, V lost 5 bases, and 7 bases had no gene match. This CDR3 spans 17 amino acids. The germline V gene encodes CDR1 SNHLY and CDR2 FYNNEI. As originally analysed: By means of reference gene primer amplification, nucleated cell counts were estimated. The assay was immunoSEQ multiplex PCR, and TCRdb's table has in-frame clones only and misses some. That table gives V, J and clone size, and the DNA gave D and trimming. The profile shows tens of thousands of clones, approximately 84% of them singletons. The chain recombines TRBV2 with TRBJ1-5, with 10 positions matching TRBD1. The sequenced sample consisted of peripheral blood. The TCR was taken from a woman aged 60 to 75 with acute or convalescent COVID-19. The CDR3 bases are TGTGCCAGCAGTCGGGACAGGGGCCTTGGTAGCAATCAGCCCCAGCATTTT. It codes for CASSRDRGLGSNQPQHF. Filled out from reference TRBV2 and TRBJ1-5, the complete variable domain reads EPEVTQTPSHQVTQMGQEVILRCVPISNHLYFYWYRQILGQKVEFLVSFYNNEISEKSEIFDDQFSVERPDGSNFTLKIRSTKLEDSAMYFCASSRDRGLGSNQPQHFGDGTRLSIL.